This T cell receptor beta chain stems from a study of T cell responses to AZD1222 COVID-19 vaccine. After removal of 4 bases from V and 0 bases from J, the junction contained 6 bases not matched to a gene. This CDR3 comprises 15 residues. The germline V gene encodes CDR1 SGDLS and CDR2 YYNGEE. As regards this clone: The antigen is unknown.

TCRdb's table, derived via immunoSEQ multiplex PCR, lists solely in-frame clones and lacks some. The repertoire includes approximately 130,000 clones, 65% to 90% of them detected once, and approximately 26% sits in the top ten. Study observations and caveats: Regions 160-218 and 743-854 held dominance among vaccine-associated CD4 TCRs, which spanned spike.

Sample: peripheral blood, taken 28 days after the second AZD1222 dose. This chain uses TRBV9 with TRBJ1-2; the match to TRBD1 covers 7 bases. The receptor comes from an adult who received the AZD1222 COVID-19 vaccine. CDR3 DNA: TGTGCCAGCAGCCTTGACAGGGTAGCTAACTATGGCTACACCTTC. Translated: CASSLDRVANYGYTF. The full variable domain, its missing parts supplied by reference TRBV9 and TRBJ1-2, is DSGVTQTPKHLITATGQRVTLRCSPRSGDLSVYWYQQSLDQGLQFLIQYYNGEERAKGNILERFSAQQFPDLHSELNLSSLELGDSALYFCASSLDRVANYGYTFGSGTRLTVV.